This TCR beta chain emerged from a study of technical replicates of blood from a handful of donors. The table came from immunoSEQ multiplex PCR; TCRdb's copy has only in-frame clones and leaves some out. The top ten clones hold roughly 0.34% of a sample with more than 90,000 clones, about 95% of them seen once. There are 18 residues in the CDR3. Per the germline V gene, CDR1 is SGHTA and CDR2 is FQGTGA. V trimming: 5 bases; J trimming: 0 bases; junction bases outside the gene matches: 13. This rearrangement joins TRBV7-3 to TRBJ2-7; TRBD2 aligns across 10 bases. The specimen was T cells isolated from PBMCs. The sequence was obtained from a human donor in good health. CDR3 DNA: TGTGCCAGCAGCAAGGGTTGGGTAGCGGGAGGTCTCTCCTACGAGCAGTACTTC. Protein product: CASSKGWVAGGLSYEQYF.